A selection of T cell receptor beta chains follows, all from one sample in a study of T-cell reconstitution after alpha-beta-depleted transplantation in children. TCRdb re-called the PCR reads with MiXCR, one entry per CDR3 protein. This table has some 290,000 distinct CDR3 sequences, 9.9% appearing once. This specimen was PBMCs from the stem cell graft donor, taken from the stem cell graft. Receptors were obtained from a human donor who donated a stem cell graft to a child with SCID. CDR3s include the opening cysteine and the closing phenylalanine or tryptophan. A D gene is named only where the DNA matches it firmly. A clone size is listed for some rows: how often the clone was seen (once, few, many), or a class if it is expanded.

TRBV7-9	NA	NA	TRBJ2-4	CASSLEGTKNIQYF	TGTGCCAGCAGCTTGGAGGGGACCAAAAACATTCAGTACTTC
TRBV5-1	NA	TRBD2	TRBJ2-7	CASSGGGSRQSEQYF	TGCGCCAGCAGCGGGGGGGGTTCCCGCCAGTCCGAGCAGTACTTC
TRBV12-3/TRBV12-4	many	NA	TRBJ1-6	CASSDWNSPLHF	TGTGCCAGCAGCGATTGGAATTCACCCCTCCACTTT
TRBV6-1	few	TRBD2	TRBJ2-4	CASSDRGSGRVAKNIQYF	TGTGCCAGCAGTGACCGTGGATCCGGGAGGGTAGCCAAAAACATTCAGTACTTC
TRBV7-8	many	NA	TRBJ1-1	CASSLEAGRFTEAFF	TGTGCCAGCAGCTTAGAGGCAGGGAGATTCACTGAAGCTTTCTTT
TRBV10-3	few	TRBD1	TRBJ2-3	CATGDSGTDTQYF	TGTGCCACTGGGGACAGCGGCACAGATACGCAGTATTTT
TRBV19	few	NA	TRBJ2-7	CASSLTLHGTYYEQYF	TGTGCCAGTAGTCTTACCCTCCACGGGACATACTACGAGCAGTACTTC
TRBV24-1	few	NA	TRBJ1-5	CATSDRPEYSNQPQHF	TGTGCCACCAGTGATCGGCCAGAGTATAGCAATCAGCCCCAGCATTTT
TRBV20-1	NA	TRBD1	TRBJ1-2	CSARDLGQRFYGYTF	TGCAGTGCTAGAGATTTGGGACAGAGATTCTATGGCTACACCTTC
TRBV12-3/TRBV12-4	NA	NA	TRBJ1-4	CASSLWGWEKLFF	TGTGCCAGCAGTTTGTGGGGGTGGGAAAAACTGTTTTTT
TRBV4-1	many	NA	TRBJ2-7	CASSAGTFLYEQYF	TGCGCCAGCAGCGCCGGGACGTTCCTCTACGAGCAGTACTTC
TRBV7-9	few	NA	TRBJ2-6	CASTIPERTGANVLTF	TGTGCCAGCACCATTCCTGAAAGGACTGGGGCCAACGTCCTGACTTTC
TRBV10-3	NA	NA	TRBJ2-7	CAISGDGYEQYF	TGTGCCATCAGTGGGGACGGCTACGAGCAGTACTTC
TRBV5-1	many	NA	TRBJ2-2	CASSISTGELFF	TGCGCCAGCAGCATATCCACCGGGGAGCTGTTTTTT
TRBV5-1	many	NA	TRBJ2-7	CASSLVGSYEQYF	TGCGCCAGCAGCTTGGTGGGTTCCTACGAGCAGTACTTC
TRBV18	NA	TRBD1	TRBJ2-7	CASSLNQMTGSNEQYF	TGTGCCAGCTCACTAAATCAAATGACAGGGTCCAACGAGCAGTACTTC
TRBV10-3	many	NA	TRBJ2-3	CAISTGASTDTQYF	TGTGCCATCAGTACGGGGGCCAGCACAGATACGCAGTATTTT
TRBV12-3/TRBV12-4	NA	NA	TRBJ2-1	CASILRDPGNNEQFF	TGTGCCAGCATCCTCCGGGACCCGGGGAACAATGAGCAGTTCTTC
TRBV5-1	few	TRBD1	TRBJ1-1	CASSWRQGGAGATEAFF	TGCGCCAGCAGCTGGCGACAGGGAGGGGCTGGGGCCACTGAAGCTTTCTTT
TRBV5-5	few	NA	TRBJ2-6	CASSFLPSGANVLTF	TGTGCCAGCAGCTTCTTACCCTCCGGGGCCAACGTCCTGACTTTC
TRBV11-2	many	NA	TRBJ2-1	CASSRDTGNSYNEQFF	TGTGCCAGCAGCCGCGATACAGGGAACTCCTACAATGAGCAGTTCTTC
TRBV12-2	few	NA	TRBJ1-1	CASRLATDPITEAFF	TGTGCAAGTCGCTTAGCGACAGATCCGATCACTGAAGCTTTCTTT
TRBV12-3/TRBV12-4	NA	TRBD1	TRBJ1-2	CASNRQGGGYTF	TGTGCCAGCAATAGACAGGGAGGTGGCTACACCTTC
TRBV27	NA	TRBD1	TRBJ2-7	CASSLTLEGQGVFEQYF	TGTGCCAGCAGTTTAACTTTGGAAGGACAGGGGGTATTCGAGCAGTACTTC
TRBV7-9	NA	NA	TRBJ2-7	CASSLISQDIYEQYF	TGTGCCAGCAGCTTAATTAGCCAGGATATCTACGAGCAGTACTTC
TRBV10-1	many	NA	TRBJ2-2	CASSDPSRSNTGELFF	TGCGCCAGCAGTGACCCCTCGAGGAGTAACACCGGGGAGCTGTTTTTT
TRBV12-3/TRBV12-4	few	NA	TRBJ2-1	CASSPGGVLYNEQFF	TGTGCCAGCAGCCCCGGGGGAGTGTTATACAATGAGCAGTTCTTC
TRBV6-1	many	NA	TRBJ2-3	CASIGSYGLDTQYF	TGTGCCAGCATCGGGTCCTATGGGCTAGATACGCAGTATTTT
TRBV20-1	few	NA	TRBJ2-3	CSAPSAGRADTQYF	TGCAGTGCTCCTTCCGCCGGTCGGGCGGATACGCAGTATTTT
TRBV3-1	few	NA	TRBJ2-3	CASSQDTGSTDTQYF	TGTGCCAGCAGCCAGGATACAGGGAGCACAGATACGCAGTATTTT
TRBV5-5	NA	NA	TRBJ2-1	CASSLELGSSSYNEQFF	TGTGCCAGCAGCTTGGAGCTGGGCAGTAGCTCCTACAATGAGCAGTTCTTC
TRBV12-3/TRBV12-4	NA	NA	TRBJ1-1	CASIRDSLQDSNSTEAFF	TGTGCCAGCATCCGAGACAGTCTACAGGATAGCAATAGCACTGAAGCTTTCTTT
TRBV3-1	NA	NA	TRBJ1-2	CASSQVGGYTF	TGTGCCAGCAGCCAAGTAGGAGGCTACACCTTC